A single sample is the source of the 18 T cell receptor beta chains below, sequenced in a study of lymphopenia after photon versus proton radiotherapy. Assay: immunoSEQ multiplex PCR; the TCRdb copy retains only in-frame clones and omits some. The sample lists about 53,000 clones; 80% to 90% were seen once. Sample: peripheral blood, taken from a patient treated with photon-based radiotherapy. These receptors all come from a man aged 50 to 60 with gastric cancer.

This clone occurred many times. Within the sample, other DNA sequences also encode this same CDR3. DNA for the CDR3: TGTGCCAGCAGGGGCGATTTCTACGAGCAGTACTTC. Translated: CASRGDFYEQYF. The J gene is TRBJ2-7, the V gene TRBV27; D call uncertain. Between the trimmed V and J ends, which lost 6 bases and 3 bases, there was a span of 9 bases. Germline V gene sequence: CDR1 MNHEY, CDR2 SMNVEV (reference sequence). The CDR3 is 12 amino acids.

The sample holds a few counts of this clone. J is TRBJ2-1 and V is TRBV20-1; D may be TRBD1 (6 bases). V lost 6 bases, J lost 9 bases, and 12 bases lay in between. The germline V gene has CDR1 DFQATT and CDR2 SNEGSKA (reference sequence). The CDR3 is made up of 11 amino acids. CDR3 sequence reads: CSAGGQIEQFF. CDR3 coding DNA: TGCAGTGCAGGCGGACAGATTGAGCAGTTCTTC.

The genes are TRBV6-5 and TRBJ1-1; 9 bases line up with TRBD1. The germline CDR1 and CDR2 sequences are MNHEY and SVGAGI. The CDR3 consists of 13 residues. Unmatched junction bases numbered 4, after V lost 4 bases and J lost 7 bases. The CDR3 DNA reads as TGTGCCAGCAGTTGGGACAGGGCGAGTGAAGCTTTCTTT. It is translated as CASSWDRASEAFF.

This sequence joins TRBV6-6 and TRBJ2-1; possible D gene TRBD1, 6 bases. Germline V gene data show CDR1 as MNHNY and CDR2 as SVGAGI (reference sequence). This CDR3 is 11 amino acids long. Between the trimmed V and J ends, which lost 5 bases and 14 bases, there was a span of 13 bases. CDR3 in DNA: TGTGCCAGCAGTCGGGACACCCTTAAGTTCTTC. Residues: CASSRDTLKFF.

The chain joins TRBV28 to TRBJ2-7; TRBD2 aligns across 9 bases. Germline V gene sequence: CDR1 MDHEN, CDR2 SYDVKM. Germline trimming cut 2 bases from V and 3 bases from J; bases unmatched to any gene: 11. This CDR3 is 17 amino acids long. CDR3 DNA sequence: TGTGCCAGCAGTTTAATGGGACTAGCATCCTCGGTCTACGAGCAGTACTTC. Amino acid sequence: CASSLMGLASSVYEQYF.

This clone was seen just once. The chain is built from TRBV10-2 and TRBJ1-2; D is perhaps TRBD1 (5 bases). Germline V gene sequence: CDR1 WSHSY, CDR2 SAAADI. This CDR3 is built from 14 residues. The germline V and J ends were trimmed by 4 bases and 0 bases, with 9 bases remaining between them. The CDR3 coding sequence is TGCGCCAGCAGTGGGGGGGTAGCTAACTATGGCTACACCTTC. Protein: CASSGGVANYGYTF.

The chain links TRBV6-6 to TRBJ2-7; D not resolved. This CDR3 contains 14 residues. Looked up from germline, CDR1 is MNHNY and CDR2 is SVGAGI (reference sequence). The V end lost 10 bases, the J end lost 2 bases, and 18 bases lay between the germline ends. For the CDR3, the DNA is TGTGCCACCCACTACCTCATCCTCCCCTACGAGCAGTACTTC. This gives the protein CATHYLILPYEQYF.

The gene calls are TRBV6-6 and TRBJ2-2, with 9 bases fitting TRBD2. This CDR3 contains 15 residues. Looked up from germline, CDR1 is MNHNY and CDR2 is SVGAGI (reference sequence). V was clipped by 2 bases and J by 5 bases; unmatched bases: 3. The CDR3 sequence: CASSYGGGGTGELFF. CDR3 bases: TGTGCCAGCAGTTACGGCGGGGGGGGAACCGGGGAGCTGTTTTTT.

This chain links TRBV6-1 with TRBJ1-5; no clear D gene. The V end lost 2 bases, the J end lost 6 bases, and 14 bases lay between the germline ends. The CDR3 contains 15 residues. Germline V gene data show CDR1 as MNHNS and CDR2 as SASEGT. The CDR3 DNA follows: TGTGCCAGCAGTGAAATCACAGTCGCCCGTCAGCCCCAGCATTTT. Translation: CASSEITVARQPQHF.

This clone has just a few counts. The V and J genes are TRBV4-1 and TRBJ1-2, with no clear D. Germline CDR1 is MGHRA and CDR2 is YSYEKL. The CDR3 consists of 13 residues. V gave up 1 base and J gave up 4 bases, with 7 bases separating them. The CDR3 region has the DNA TGCGCCAGCAGCCAAGCCGTGGGCTATGGCTACACCTTC. Its protein product is CASSQAVGYGYTF.

The chain couples TRBV10-3 to TRBJ2-3; D possibly corresponds to TRBD1 (5 bases). The CDR3 length is 13 residues. Germline-derived CDR1 and CDR2 are ENHRY and SYGVKD. Between the trimmed V and J ends, which lost 3 bases and 4 bases, there was a span of 8 bases. This chain's CDR3 is CAISEGVPDTQYF. Here the CDR3 DNA reads TGTGCCATCAGTGAAGGGGTCCCAGATACGCAGTATTTT.

This clone has only a few counts. V is TRBV7-2 and J is TRBJ1-5; TRBD1 might be the D (5 bases). Germline values: CDR1 SGHTA, CDR2 FQGNSA. The length of the CDR3 is 13 residues. The ends were cut back, 3 bases at V and 7 bases at J, with 10 bases in the middle. The CDR3 DNA sequence: TGTGCCAGCAGCTTCAGGGTGGAACAGCCCCAGCATTTT. Protein product: CASSFRVEQPQHF.

V gene TRBV2 combines with J gene TRBJ1-1; D may be TRBD1 (6 bases). V was cut by 3 bases and J by 3 bases, with 11 bases left in between. Germline assignment: CDR1 SNHLY and CDR2 FYNNEI. The CDR3 length is 14 residues. The CDR3 region is CASSDRGADTEAFF. The CDR3 nucleotides are TGTGCCAGCAGTGATCGGGGGGCTGACACTGAAGCTTTCTTT.

The V call is TRBV19, the J call TRBJ1-2; D remains ambiguous. The germline V gene encodes CDR1 LNHDA and CDR2 SQIVND (reference sequence). Trimming left V 1 base short and J 8 bases short, with 20 bases between. This CDR3 region has 16 residues. CDR3 sequence (DNA): TGTGCCAGTAGTATAGGGTTCGGACTGCTAGAAGTGGGCTACACCTTC. Translated, it gives CASSIGFGLLEVGYTF.

This clone occurred once. This rearrangement joins TRBV6-5 to TRBJ1-5; no clear D gene. Trimming left V 2 bases short and J 6 bases short, with 11 bases between. This CDR3 comprises 14 residues. Germline CDR1 is MNHEY and CDR2 is SVGAGI. As DNA, the CDR3 is TGTGCCAGCAGTTACGAAAGGACCGGTCAGCCCCAGCATTTT. This translates into CASSYERTGQPQHF.

This clone has a handful of counts. The rearrangement links TRBV19 to TRBJ1-2; D unresolved. Trimming stripped 1 base from V and 4 bases from J, with 4 bases between. The CDR3 has 12 residues. Looked up from germline, CDR1 is LNHDA and CDR2 is SQIVND (reference sequence). This CDR3 reads CASSIVGYGYTF. DNA for the CDR3: TGTGCCAGTAGTATAGTCGGCTATGGCTACACCTTC.

As regards this clone: Distinct nucleotide sequences in the sample also encode this CDR3. This chain connects TRBV19 to TRBJ1-1; D uncertain. Germline assignment: CDR1 LNHDA and CDR2 SQIVND (reference sequence). The CDR3 is 11 amino acids. CDR3: CASRQNTEAFF. In nucleotides, the CDR3 is TGTGCTAGCAGGCAGAACACTGAAGCTTTCTTT.

V and J are TRBV7-2 and TRBJ1-1; weak D call: TRBD1 (5 bases). This CDR3 comprises 14 residues. The V gene's germline CDR1 is SGHTA and CDR2 FQGNSA. Trimming removed 5 bases at V and 3 bases at J, with 13 bases between. In DNA, the CDR3 is TGTGCCAGCAGCCCTCCGGGACCGGACACTGAAGCTTTCTTT. It yields the protein CASSPPGPDTEAFF. Full variable domain (rest looked up from reference TRBV7-2 and TRBJ1-1): GAGVSQSPSNKVTEKGKDVELRCDPISGHTALYWYRQSLGQGLEFLIYFQGNSAPDKSGLPSDRFSAERTGGSVSTLTIQRTQQEDSAVYLCASSPPGPDTEAFFGQGTRLTVV.